Below, 20 T cell receptor beta chains from the same sample are listed, as sequenced in a study of Ad26.COV2.S vaccination and SARS-CoV-2 variants (dated by TCRdb to 2020 to 2022). The meaning of the sample's treatment or condition label: around 19 received Ad26.COV2.S at low or high dose, single or two shots; about 5 received placebo; per-sample allocation not given. Repertoires of vaccine and placebo recipients were sequenced from samples taken on day 63 after the first injection. Libraries were built with the immunoSEQ multiplex PCR assay. This immuneACCESS table, as held by TCRdb, lists in-frame sequences with V and J called but not all clones. Of the missing ones, under half trace to an unresolved V gene in checked studies; the others have no known cause. The sample yields about 350,000 clones; around 88% were counted once. The ten biggest clones cover roughly 10% of the sample. Here the sequenced sample was peripheral blood, taken in a trial of Ad26.COV2.S vaccine versus placebo. The receptors derive from a person aged 18-65 years who received the Ad26.COV2.S COVID-19 vaccine or a placebo.

This chain uses TRBV28 with TRBJ2-3; 11 nucleotides line up with TRBD2. Germline CDR1 is MDHEN and CDR2 is SYDVKM. Trimming at V came to 2 bases and at J to 1 base, leaving 5 bases not matched to a gene. The CDR3 consists of 17 residues. The CDR3 DNA is TGTGCCAGCAGTTTAGTAATTAGCGGGGGGGGCACAGATACGCAGTATTTT. Translating gives CASSLVISGGGTDTQYF.

This clone was seen a few times. This sequence joins TRBV7-6 and TRBJ2-1; D might be TRBD2 (7 bases). CDR3 length: 17 residues. Germline V gives CDR1 SGHVS, CDR2 FNYEAQ. Trimming cost V 2 bases and J 0 bases, with 14 bases left between them. The CDR3 nucleotides are TGTGCCAGCAGCTTATTAGGGGGGGGAACCTCCTACAATGAGCAGTTCTTC. Translated: CASSLLGGGTSYNEQFF.

A note on this clone: Additional DNA sequences in this sample encode the identical CDR3. This chain joins TRBV27 and TRBJ1-5; 7 nucleotides line up with TRBD1. V lost 4 bases to trimming and J lost 0 bases; unmatched junction nucleotides: 3. The CDR3 covers 15 residues. Germline CDR1 MNHEY, CDR2 SMNVEV (reference sequence). As DNA, the CDR3 is TGTGCCAGCAGTTACAGGGGATATAGCAATCAGCCCCAGCATTTT. Residues: CASSYRGYSNQPQHF.

This clone was observed at least ten times. The genes are TRBV7-9 and TRBJ2-5; 8 bases are a match to TRBD1. Germline CDR1 and CDR2: SEHNR and FQNEAQ (reference sequence). CDR3 length: 15 amino acids. J was trimmed by 0 bases and V by 5 bases; bases with no gene match: 5. Here the CDR3 DNA reads TGTGCCAGCAGCCCGCGGACAGGGTACCAAGAGACCCAGTACTTC. It specifies CASSPRTGYQETQYF. Full variable domain (missing parts from reference TRBV7-9 and TRBJ2-5): DTGVSQNPRHKITKRGQNVTFRCDPISEHNRLYWYRQTLGQGPEFLTYFQNEAQLEKSRLLSDRFSAERPKGSFSTLEIQRTEQGDSAMYLCASSPRTGYQETQYFGPGTRLLVL.

The rearrangement joins TRBV10-3 to TRBJ2-7, with D perhaps matching TRBD1 (5 bases). Germline-derived CDR1 and CDR2 are ENHRY and SYGVKD. The CDR3 has 14 residues. Trimming stripped 2 bases from V and 0 bases from J, with 8 bases between. In DNA, the CDR3 is TGTGCCATCAGTGAGGCCCAGGGCTCCTACGAGCAGTACTTC. Its translation is CAISEAQGSYEQYF.

V usage is TRBV19 and J usage is TRBJ2-2; 7 nucleotides align to TRBD2. The V gene end was trimmed by 8 bases and the J gene end by 0 bases; junction bases not matched to a gene: 3. Germline assignment: CDR1 LNHDA and CDR2 SQIVND (reference sequence). This CDR3 has 14 amino acids. This chain's CDR3 is CASHGGANTGELFF. The CDR3 nucleotides are TGTGCCAGTCATGGGGGGGCGAACACCGGGGAGCTGTTTTTT.

The J gene is TRBJ1-1, the V gene TRBV19; TRBD1 might be the D (5 bases). This CDR3 has 14 residues. Germline-derived CDR1 and CDR2 are LNHDA and SQIVND (reference sequence). Trimming took 5 bases from V and 1 from J, leaving 11 bases between them. The CDR3 sequence: CASSVTGQNTEAFF. CDR3 coding DNA: TGTGCCAGTAGTGTAACGGGGCAGAACACTGAAGCTTTCTTT.

This chain joins TRBV11-2 and TRBJ2-1, with a possible D match to TRBD2 (6 bases). The V end lost 4 bases, the J end lost 4 bases, and 14 bases lay between the germline ends. Germline V lookup: CDR1 SGHAT, CDR2 FQNNGV. This CDR3 region has 15 residues. CDR3 amino acids: CASSSGTGGYNEQFF. DNA for the CDR3: TGTGCCAGCAGCTCCGGGACTGGAGGGTACAATGAGCAGTTCTTC.

This chain connects TRBV5-5 to TRBJ1-5; 8 nucleotides match TRBD1. The junction had 1 base not matched to a gene; V was cut back by 2 bases and J by 0 bases. The CDR3 consists of 15 residues. In germline, CDR1 is SGHKS, CDR2 YYEKEE (reference sequence). The CDR3 coding sequence is TGTGCCAGCAGCTTAACAGGGGGTAGCAATCAGCCCCAGCATTTT. It yields the protein CASSLTGGSNQPQHF.

Of note for this clone: At one of its ends the junction is not consistent with the germline gene, which may arise from a read error. The chain has TRBV7-7 and TRBJ2-5; the D is unclear. This CDR3 has 15 amino acids. Germline loops: CDR1 SSHAT, CDR2 FNYEAQ (reference sequence). CDR3 protein: CASSPLEGFWETQYF. CDR3 coding DNA: TGTGCTAGCAGCCCCTTGGAAGGGTTCTGGGAGACCCAGTACTTC.

The rearrangement uses TRBV2 and TRBJ2-7, with a weak D call TRBD1 (5 bases). Germline V lookup: CDR1 SNHLY, CDR2 FYNNEI. The CDR3 sequence is 15 residues long. Trimming took 4 bases from V and 4 from J, leaving 17 bases between them. As DNA, the CDR3 is TGTGCCAGCAGTGTCCAAATAGGGGCAGGGTACGAGCAGTACTTC. It translates to CASSVQIGAGYEQYF.

This clone was seen a single time. The CDR3 here is CASTPRGMSTDTQYF. The CDR3 region has the DNA TGTGCCAGTACCCCCCGCGGGATGAGCACAGATACGCAGTATTTT. The V gene is TRBV19, the J gene TRBJ2-3; D is possibly TRBD2 (6 bases). CDR3 size: 15 residues. Looked up from germline, CDR1 is LNHDA and CDR2 is SQIVND (reference sequence). Trimming pared 7 bases from V and 0 bases from J, leaving 14 bases between.

V is TRBV25-1 and J is TRBJ1-3, with D possibly being TRBD1 (5 bases). CDR1 is MGHDK, CDR2 SYGVNS, per germline. This CDR3 has 14 residues. The germline V and J ends were trimmed by 6 bases and 3 bases, with 12 bases remaining between them. The DNA for the CDR3 is TGTGCCAGCAGGAACCCAGGGTTTGGAAACACCATATATTTT. It encodes CASRNPGFGNTIYF.

This clone was counted once. The chain's CDR3 is CASSTASLLTVPYGYTF. As DNA, the CDR3 is TGTGCCAGCAGTACGGCATCCCTTCTGACGGTCCCCTATGGCTACACCTTC. The J gene is TRBJ1-2, the V gene TRBV28; D uncertain. V lost 5 bases and J lost 4, with 23 bases in between. The CDR3 contains 17 residues. The germline gives CDR1 MDHEN, CDR2 SYDVKM.

As regards this clone: Other DNA sequences in this specimen translate into the identical CDR3. V and J are TRBV5-4 and TRBJ2-5; weak D call: TRBD2 (6 bases). The CDR3 is 14 residues long. V dropped 4 bases and J dropped 1 base, with 11 bases sitting between them. Per germline, CDR1 SGHNT and CDR2 YYREEE (reference sequence). CDR3 amino acids: CASSPGLSQETQYF. The CDR3 nucleotides read TGTGCCAGCAGCCCGGGACTTTCCCAAGAGACCCAGTACTTC. Full variable domain (missing parts from reference TRBV5-4 and TRBJ2-5): ETGVTQSPTHLIKTRGQQVTLRCSSQSGHNTVSWYQQALGQGPQFIFQYYREEENGRGNFPPRFSGLQFPNYSSELNVNALELDDSALYLCASSPGLSQETQYFGPGTRLLVL.

J is TRBJ2-3 and V is TRBV7-9; D is unresolved. CDR3 length: 15 residues. V lost 5 bases to trimming and J lost 4 bases, with 16 bases between them. Germline values: CDR1 SEHNR, CDR2 FQNEAQ (reference sequence). CDR3 DNA sequence: TGTGCCAGCAGCCCCAGAGTTCCTGACGCAGATACGCAGTATTTT. Its translation is CASSPRVPDADTQYF.

The chain joins TRBV19 to TRBJ2-5; weak D call: TRBD2 (6 bases). Trimming pared 5 bases from V and 5 bases from J, leaving 12 bases between. The CDR3 runs 13 residues. From germline, CDR1 is LNHDA and CDR2 SQIVND (reference sequence). CDR3 DNA sequence: TGTGCCAGTAGTTCGGTGGGGAGGGAGACCCAGTACTTC. This codes for CASSSVGRETQYF.

The rearrangement links TRBV2 to TRBJ1-4; 12 bases line up with TRBD1. CDR3 length equals 21 residues. Unmatched junction bases numbered 22, after V lost 8 bases and J lost 3 bases. From germline, CDR1 is SNHLY and CDR2 FYNNEI. The CDR3: CASFRGYVPGQGAIANEKLFF. The CDR3 DNA is TGTGCCAGCTTTAGGGGATACGTGCCGGGACAGGGGGCTATTGCTAATGAAAAACTGTTTTTT. The complete variable domain, with remaining parts taken from reference TRBV2 and TRBJ1-4, reads EPEVTQTPSHQVTQMGQEVILRCVPISNHLYFYWYRQILGQKVEFLVSFYNNEISEKSEIFDDQFSVERPDGSNFTLKIRSTKLEDSAMYFCASFRGYVPGQGAIANEKLFFGSGTQLSVL.

The chain uses TRBV28 and TRBJ1-2; D is undetermined. Germline lookup yields CDR1 MDHEN and CDR2 SYDVKM. The CDR3 sequence is 18 residues long. The V gene lost 5 bases and the J gene lost 4 bases, with 26 bases spanning the gap. The DNA for the CDR3 is TGTGCCAGCAGTACTCCGGGAGGCGGAGTTTTAGGAGGCTATGGCTACACCTTC. It encodes CASSTPGGGVLGGYGYTF.

This clone was observed a handful of times. The chain recombines TRBV28 with TRBJ1-6; perhaps TRBD1 as D (6 bases). The V gene's germline CDR1 is MDHEN and CDR2 SYDVKM. This CDR3 region has 14 residues. Trimming stripped 2 bases from V and 10 bases from J, with 12 bases between. The CDR3 protein is CASSLTGTGSPLHF. CDR3 nucleotide sequence: TGTGCCAGCAGTTTAACAGGGACGGGCTCACCCCTCCACTTT.